The 24 T cell receptor beta chains listed next were all sequenced from one sample in a study of T-cell memory formation after mild COVID-19. Using its own MiXCR run on the 5' RACE reads, TCRdb lists one record per CDR3 protein. The table has approximately 450,000 distinct CDR3 sequences, about 18% seen once. Sequencing was done on a sample of PBMCs or a T cell subset sorted from them (not recorded which). The receptors come from an adult woman who had mild COVID-19 (a few samples of this study predate the infection). Cell type and time point are not known.

This clonotype was observed a few times. V gene TRBV9 combines with J gene TRBJ2-1, with 12 bases that match TRBD1. V shed 2 bases, J shed 8 bases, and the junction held 2 bases outside the gene matches. Germline CDR1 and CDR2: SGDLS and YYNGEE. The CDR3 spans 14 residues. CDR3 sequence reads: CASSVGQGAYEQFF. DNA for the CDR3: TGTGCCAGCAGCGTGGGACAGGGGGCTTATGAGCAGTTCTTC. The full variable domain, its missing parts supplied by reference TRBV9 and TRBJ2-1, is DSGVTQTPKHLITATGQRVTLRCSPRSGDLSVYWYQQSLDQGLQFLIQYYNGEERAKGNILERFSAQQFPDLHSELNLSSLELGDSALYFCASSVGQGAYEQFFGPGTRLTVL.

This clonotype has only a few counts. The V gene is TRBV6-1, the J gene TRBJ1-2; D gene ambiguous. This CDR3 spans 11 amino acids. Germline V CDR1 and CDR2: MNHNS, SASEGT. V lost 5 bases and J lost 8, with 9 bases in between. For the CDR3, the DNA is TGTGCCAGCAGTAGGCGGAACGGCTACACCTTC. Protein product: CASSRRNGYTF.

The chain combines TRBV7-3 with TRBJ1-2, with TRBD1 identical over 8 bases. CDR1 is SGHTA and CDR2 is FQGTGA in the germline V gene. The CDR3 runs to 15 residues. J gave up 3 bases and V 2 bases, and 5 bases lay outside the gene matches. DNA of the CDR3: TGTGCCAGCAGCTTATCAGGGACAGGCCACTATGGCTACACCTTC. Residues: CASSLSGTGHYGYTF. Based on the CDR3 plus reference TRBV7-3 and TRBJ1-2, the full variable domain is GAGVSQTPSNKVTEKGKYVELRCDPISGHTALYWYRQSLGQGPEFLIYFQGTGAADDSGLPNDRFFAVRPEGSVSTLKIQRTERGDSAVYLCASSLSGTGHYGYTFGSGTRLTVV.

The CDR3 spells CSVRQDEGQPQHF. The CDR3 DNA is TGCAGCGTCAGACAGGACGAGGGGCAGCCCCAGCATTTT. The chain joins TRBV29-1 to TRBJ1-5; D may be TRBD1 (6 bases). Trimming shortened V by 6 bases and J by 7 bases, and 16 bases separated the two germline ends. The germline V gene has CDR1 SQVTM and CDR2 ANQGSEA. CDR3 size: 13 residues. Complete variable domain (other parts from reference TRBV29-1 and TRBJ1-5): SAVISQKPSRDICQRGTSLTIQCQVDSQVTMMFWYRQQPGQSLTLIATANQGSEATYESGFVIDKFPISRPNLTFSTLTVSNMSPEDSSIYLCSVRQDEGQPQHFGDGTRLSIL.

V and J are TRBV7-9 and TRBJ2-5; 7 bases are shared with TRBD2. Per the germline V gene, CDR1 is SEHNR and CDR2 is FQNEAQ (reference sequence). V was clipped by 7 bases and J by 0 bases; unmatched bases: 5. CDR3 size: 14 residues. This CDR3 reads CASTSSGYQETQYF. CDR3 DNA: TGTGCCAGCACCTCTAGCGGTTACCAAGAGACCCAGTACTTC.

This clonotype was recorded a few times. This chain uses TRBV28 with TRBJ1-1, with D unclear. Per germline, CDR1 MDHEN and CDR2 SYDVKM. V was shortened by 4 bases and J by 1 base, with 10 bases between the two germline ends. The CDR3 is 14 residues long. Here the CDR3 reads CASSYPPGNTEAFF. In DNA form, the CDR3 reads TGTGCCAGCAGTTACCCCCCGGGGAACACTGAAGCTTTCTTT.

This clonotype was counted between two and nine times. V usage is TRBV6-2 or TRBV6-3 and J usage is TRBJ2-7, with 7 positions matching TRBD1. The J segment lost 2 bases and the V segment lost 6 bases, leaving 10 bases of the junction unmatched. There are 15 residues in the CDR3. Germline CDR1 MNHEY, CDR2 SVGEGT. DNA of the CDR3: TGTGCCAGCAGACCGACAGGGTTTGAGACCTACGAGCAGTACTTC. Protein product: CASRPTGFETYEQYF.

This clonotype was seen a few times. The CDR3 reads CATSDQGTGGHYGYTF. The CDR3 region has the DNA TGTGCCACCAGTGACCAAGGGACAGGGGGGCACTATGGCTACACCTTC. This rearrangement joins TRBV24-1 to TRBJ1-2; 11 nucleotides agree with TRBD1. The length of the CDR3 is 16 residues. Trimming removed 4 bases from V and 3 bases from J; junction bases left unmatched: 6. Looked up from germline, CDR1 is KGHDR and CDR2 is SFDVKD.

This clonotype was seen a few times. The chain links TRBV12-3 or TRBV12-4 to TRBJ1-2; 7 bases agree with TRBD1. CDR3 length: 14 residues. V shed 4 bases and J 4 bases; nucleotides not matched to a gene: 6. DNA of the CDR3: TGTGCCAGCAGTTCAGCCAGGGGGTTCTATGGCTACACCTTC. Protein: CASSSARGFYGYTF.

Concerning this clonotype: At one boundary the junction diverges from the germline segment, which might be a read error. V gene TRBV4-2 combines with J gene TRBJ2-3; unclear D gene. The CDR3 has 16 amino acids. The germline CDR1 and CDR2 sequences are LGHNA and YNFKEQ. CDR3 region: CASSQDLPASTDTQYF. The DNA of the CDR3 is TGCGCCAGCAGCCAAGATTTGCCAGCTAGCACAGATACGCAGTATTTT.

This clonotype has just a few counts. The CDR3 DNA follows: TGTGCCAGCAGCTTGCGCCCGACTAGCGGGGGCTACGAGCAGTACTTC. Its protein product is CASSLRPTSGGYEQYF. The rearrangement uses TRBV5-4 and TRBJ2-7; 12 bases match TRBD2. Germline lookup yields CDR1 SGHNT and CDR2 YYREEE (reference sequence). The CDR3 loop spans 16 amino acids. Trimming cost V 1 base and J 3 bases; bases outside gene matches: 5.

This clonotype was seen a handful of times. The chain couples TRBV12-3 or TRBV12-4 to TRBJ2-7, with a possible D match to TRBD2 (6 bases). V lost 1 base and J 5 bases, leaving 12 bases between the germline ends. The CDR3 totals 14 residues. The CDR3 nucleotides read TGTGCCAGCAGTTTAGTCGGGAGTACCGACGAGCAGTACTTC. The encoded protein is CASSLVGSTDEQYF.

The chain recombines TRBV2 with TRBJ2-7; the D is unclear. The germline V and J ends were trimmed by 6 bases and 3 bases, with 6 bases remaining between them. CDR1 is SNHLY, CDR2 FYNNEI, per germline. This CDR3 spans 11 amino acids. DNA of the CDR3: TGTGCCAGCAGGGAACTCTACGAGCAGTACTTC. It yields the protein CASRELYEQYF.

This clonotype was picked up many times. The chain carries TRBV9 and TRBJ1-1; D unresolved. The CDR3 is 14 amino acids. Germline loops: CDR1 SGDLS, CDR2 YYNGEE. Trimming took off 6 bases at V and 1 base at J, with 13 bases between the two ends. The CDR3 coding sequence is TGTGCCAGCACCCCAGACCAAAAGAACACTGAAGCTTTCTTT. This codes for CASTPDQKNTEAFF.

The chain employs TRBV24-1 and TRBJ2-5, with a possible D match to TRBD1 (6 bases). V was cut by 5 bases and J by 4 bases, with 13 bases left in between. The CDR3 has 14 residues. The germline CDR1 and CDR2 sequences are KGHDR and SFDVKD. The CDR3 spells CATSASGVRETQYF. DNA of the CDR3: TGTGCCACCAGTGCATCAGGGGTACGAGAGACCCAGTACTTC.

This chain uses TRBV24-1 with TRBJ2-1; 8 bases map to TRBD1. The CDR3 is 14 amino acids. V lost 5 bases, J lost 9 bases, and 8 bases stayed unmatched. Germline V gene sequence: CDR1 KGHDR, CDR2 SFDVKD. The CDR3 protein is CATSGTGGKGEQFF. In nucleotides, the CDR3 is TGTGCCACCAGTGGCACAGGGGGTAAGGGTGAGCAGTTCTTC.

This clonotype was seen only a few times. The CDR3 loop reads CATSRDIGGQETQYF. The CDR3 bases are TGTGCCACCAGCAGAGATATCGGGGGCCAAGAGACCCAGTACTTC. V usage is TRBV15 and J usage is TRBJ2-5, with D maybe TRBD2 (6 bases). CDR1 is LNHNV and CDR2 is YYDKDF in the germline V gene (reference sequence). This CDR3 has 15 residues. V lost 0 bases and J lost 1, with 9 bases in between.

This chain uses TRBV12-3 or TRBV12-4 with TRBJ2-7, with D perhaps TRBD1 (6 bases). The CDR3 has 15 amino acids. With 6 bases removed from V and 1 base from J, the gap between germline ends came to 16 bases. DNA of the CDR3: TGTGCCAGCAGCAAAACAGGGCCTAGTTCCTACGAGCAGTACTTC. This gives the protein CASSKTGPSSYEQYF.

The chain couples TRBV9 to TRBJ2-1, with TRBD2 matching 7 bases. The V gene's germline CDR1 is SGDLS and CDR2 YYNGEE. This CDR3 has 16 residues. The ends lost 1 base at V and 4 bases at J; junction bases unmatched: 8. The CDR3 sequence: CASSVTASGVYNEQFF. CDR3 sequence (DNA): TGTGCCAGCAGCGTAACCGCTAGCGGAGTATACAATGAGCAGTTCTTC.

The chain links TRBV29-1 to TRBJ1-1; 9 positions agree with TRBD1. CDR1 is SQVTM and CDR2 is ANQGSEA in the germline V gene. J lost 6 bases, V lost 8 bases, and 13 bases had no gene match. This CDR3 is built from 14 residues. In nucleotides, the CDR3 is TGCAGCACCAAGGGTACAGGGGGCGCGGCTGAAGCTTTCTTT. It yields the protein CSTKGTGGAAEAFF.

This clonotype was counted at least ten times. The genes are TRBV12-3 or TRBV12-4 and TRBJ2-4; D is unclear. V lost 5 bases and J 5 bases, leaving 16 bases between the germline ends. CDR3 size: 15 residues. The CDR3 DNA reads TGTGCCAGCAGTGAGCCGCGGCCCCTCGAAAACATTCAGTACTTC. Translated: CASSEPRPLENIQYF.

This clonotype was detected a few times. This chain joins TRBV5-1 and TRBJ1-2, with D possibly TRBD1 on 5 matching bases. The CDR3 extends over 15 amino acids. Trimming stripped 1 base from V and 3 bases from J, with 13 bases between. From germline, CDR1 is SGHRS and CDR2 YFSETQ. DNA for the CDR3: TGCGCCAGCAGCTTGATAAGCGCGGGACACTATGGCTACACCTTC. Translated, it gives CASSLISAGHYGYTF.

The V gene is TRBV7-9, the J gene TRBJ1-6; 10 nucleotides align to TRBD1. This CDR3 is 16 amino acids long. J lost 7 bases, V lost 1 base, and 4 bases had no gene match. Germline assignment: CDR1 SEHNR and CDR2 FQNEAQ (reference sequence). The CDR3 spells CASSLGKTGGNSPLHF. The CDR3 DNA sequence: TGTGCCAGCAGCTTAGGAAAGACAGGGGGCAATTCACCCCTCCACTTT.

This clonotype was observed a few times. The chain links TRBV6-6 to TRBJ1-5, with a weak D call TRBD1 (6 bases). This CDR3 is built from 15 residues. Trimming left V 2 bases short and J 5 bases short, with 13 bases between. The V gene's germline CDR1 is MNHNY and CDR2 SVGAGI (reference sequence). The DNA for the CDR3 is TGTGCCAGCAGTTACCCAGGACAGTCCGATCAGCCCCAGCATTTT. This translates into CASSYPGQSDQPQHF.